This T cell receptor (beta chain) was profiled in a study of cytomegalovirus exposure and HLA in healthy donors. The primer mix had 60 Vbeta and 13 Jbeta primers. Here immunoSEQ multiplex PCR was the method, and the copy in TCRdb shows in-frame clones only, minus some. The repertoire table contains 95,000 to 150,000 clones. Study-level results: In vitro work confirmed that three CMV-associated chains recognize CMV antigens. A highly shared variant cluster was judged a likely technical artifact.

As regards this clone: As yet, its antigen is unknown.

Germline CDR1 SGHTA, CDR2 FQGNSA. J was trimmed by 4 bases and V by 4 bases; bases with no gene match: 9. The CDR3 consists of 16 residues. The specimen was PBMCs. This chain joins TRBV7-2 and TRBJ1-5; TRBD1 matches at 8 bases. This TCR was sampled from a man aged 18 to 35 in good health and CMV-seronegative. The CDR3 spells CASSSRQGLLNQPQHF. In DNA form, the CDR3 reads TGTGCCAGCAGCTCCCGACAGGGGCTGCTAAATCAGCCCCAGCATTTT.